This T cell receptor (beta chain) was identified during a study of spatial heterogeneity in lung cancer. Study findings and constraints: Ubiquitous and regional nonsynonymous mutations were each tracked by the matching count of ubiquitous or regional expanded TCRs. The number of expanded tumor alpha and beta chains correlated with mutation number.

TCRdb fed the 5' RACE reads into MiXCR, producing one record per CDR3 protein. Found here are around 12,000 distinct CDR3 sequences, under 6.5% of them singletons; the top ten hold around 39%. This clonotype was counted ten times or more. No antigen is known for it. The time point is: sample taken at primary tumor resection. CDR1 is KGHSH, CDR2 LQKENI, per germline. Trimming removed 1 base from V and 1 base from J, with 7 bases in between. The CDR3 runs 14 residues. This TCR was sampled from a male donor with early-stage non-small cell lung cancer. The sequences come from lung tumor tissue, collected at surgery. The chain employs TRBV18 and TRBJ2-5; perhaps D is TRBD1 or TRBD2 (5 bases each). The CDR3 DNA sequence: TGTGCCAGCTCACCACGGGGGACCCAAGAGACCCAGTACTTC. It codes for CASSPRGTQETQYF.